What follows is one T cell receptor (beta chain) and its context. Its specificity is unknown. The data derive from a study of blood T cells in healthy people across ages. Study results and caveats: The donors' CMV status was not determined, possibly confounding changes in expanded clonotypes. Measured against age, TCR beta diversity per million T cells decreased in a roughly linear manner.

The authors ran a second PCR of about 6 to 11 cycles using a sample-barcoded 5' primer and a J-beta primer mix. Every cDNA was tagged by a template-switch adaptor with 12 random nucleotides. One entry per CDR3 protein results from TCRdb running MiXCR on the 5' RACE reads. The table lists around 320,000 distinct CDR3 sequences, around 30% of them singletons. Individuals who donated were healthy Caucasians from Russia aged about 6 to 100. The CDR3 is made up of 15 amino acids. CDR1 is DFQATT and CDR2 is SNEGSKA in the germline V gene (reference sequence). The ends were cut back, 2 bases at V and 6 bases at J, with 20 bases in the middle.

The V and J genes are TRBV20-1 and TRBJ2-7, with D maybe TRBD2 (6 bases). The TCR was taken from a woman in her 70s in good health. Sequences were obtained from blood. CDR3 nucleotides: TGCAGTGCTAGAACCCCGGGACGGGAGTTTGTCGAGCAGTACTTC. It is translated as CSARTPGREFVEQYF.